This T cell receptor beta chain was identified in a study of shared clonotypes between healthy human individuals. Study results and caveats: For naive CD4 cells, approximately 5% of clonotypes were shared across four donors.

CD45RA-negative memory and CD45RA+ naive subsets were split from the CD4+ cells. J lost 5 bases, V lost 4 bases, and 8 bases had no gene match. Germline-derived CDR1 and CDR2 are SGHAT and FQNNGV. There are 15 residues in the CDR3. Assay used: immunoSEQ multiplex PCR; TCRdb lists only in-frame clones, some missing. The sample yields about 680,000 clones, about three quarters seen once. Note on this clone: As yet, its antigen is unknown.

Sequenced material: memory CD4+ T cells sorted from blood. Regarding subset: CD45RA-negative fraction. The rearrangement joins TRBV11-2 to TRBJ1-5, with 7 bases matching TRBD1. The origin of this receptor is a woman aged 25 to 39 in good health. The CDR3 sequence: CASSWNRGRHQPQHF. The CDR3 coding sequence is TGTGCCAGCAGCTGGAACAGGGGCAGGCATCAGCCCCAGCATTTT.